The T cell receptor beta chain described here comes from a study of blood T cell repertoires in COVID-19. Whole-study context: Spain, Italy and the United States supplied samples that represented acute and convalescent COVID-19. The analysed material was cDNA or gDNA that came from T cells, B-cell-depleted T cells, or PBMCs.

Trimming took 4 bases from V and 7 from J; bases not matched to a gene: 7. Germline CDR1 is SGHNT and CDR2 is YYREEE (reference sequence). The length of the CDR3 is 14 residues. As handled by the study authors: Amplification of reference gene primers was used by the study to estimate nucleated cell counts. Clones were read by immunoSEQ multiplex PCR, and TCRdb kept only the in-frame ones, dropping some. That table gives V, J and clone size, and the DNA gave D and trimming. The sample has about 170,000 clones, 83% seen once. The TCR comes from a woman aged 80 or over with acute or convalescent COVID-19. The chain joins TRBV5-4 to TRBJ1-2; 10 nucleotides line up with TRBD1. Material for sequencing was peripheral blood. DNA for the CDR3: TGTGCCAGCAGCGCCGGACAGGGGGTGGCTGGCTACACCTTC. Translating it yields CASSAGQGVAGYTF.